The TCR beta chain under discussion was sequenced for a study of shared clonotypes between healthy human individuals. Study-wide findings and caveats: Among non-shared clonotypes, generation probabilities were lower than among those shared by all four donors.

Method: immunoSEQ multiplex PCR; TCRdb's copy keeps in-frame clones and lacks some. The data contain 640,000 or so clones, about two thirds of them singletons. Between the trimmed V and J ends, which lost 8 bases and 5 bases, there was a span of 22 bases. The CDR3 length is 16 residues. The germline V gene has CDR1 LNHNV and CDR2 YYDKDF (reference sequence). On this clone itself: The antigen is unknown.

The chain employs TRBV15 and TRBJ2-1; D not certain. This TCR was recovered from a woman aged 25 to 39 in good health. The material sequenced was memory CD4+ T cells sorted from blood. Regarding subset: CD45RA-negative fraction. The CDR3 here is CATGRNDRSLNNEQFF. CDR3 nucleotides: TGTGCCACCGGACGAAATGACCGGAGCCTAAACAATGAGCAGTTCTTC.